A selection of T cell receptor beta chains follows, all from one sample in a study of CD8+ T cells in alopecia areata. Using immunoSEQ multiplex PCR, the repertoire was profiled, and TCRdb retains in-frame clones only, with some absent. The data hold some 220,000 clones, with more than 45% observed a single time. This specimen consisted of CD4+ T cells sorted from blood, obtained at week 4, from a patient treated with tofacitinib. The origin of the receptors is a human donor with alopecia areata. CDR3s include the opening cysteine and the closing phenylalanine or tryptophan. D genes are given only for firm matches. Size tells how often a clone was seen (once, few, many) or the class of an expanded clone, and some rows leave it out.

j_call v_call clone_size d_call cdr3_nt cdr3_aa
TRBJ1-1 TRBV29-1 . . TGCAGCGTCCGGGGCAGAACATCGAACACTGAAGCTTTCTTT CSVRGRTSNTEAFF
TRBJ1-2 TRBV5-1 . TRBD1 TGCGCCAGCAAGGCACCCGGGACAGGAGATAACTATGGCTACACCTTC CASKAPGTGDNYGYTF
TRBJ2-1 TRBV29-1 . TRBD2 TGCAGCGTTGGTAGGGCGGGGGGCTCCTACAATGAGCAGTTCTTC CSVGRAGGSYNEQFF
TRBJ2-3 TRBV14 few . TGTGCCAGCAGCCAAGTTCCAGATACGCAGTATTTT CASSQVPDTQYF
TRBJ1-2 TRBV27 . . TGTGCCAGCAGTTTAAGGTTTGGCAGGGAGGGTGGCTACACCTTC CASSLRFGREGGYTF
TRBJ1-2 TRBV2 . . TGTGCCAGCAGTCCGGACGGAACTAACTATGGCTACACCTTC CASSPDGTNYGYTF
TRBJ2-3 TRBV29-1 few TRBD2 TGCAGCGTTGGACTAGCGAGCACAGATACGCAGTATTTT CSVGLASTDTQYF
TRBJ1-2 TRBV12-5 . . TGTGCTAGTGGTTTGGTACCGACAGAAAATGGCTACACCTTC CASGLVPTENGYTF
TRBJ1-1 TRBV18 . . TGTGCCAGCTCACCCCCATGGGGGGCCATGAACACTGAAGCTTTCTTT CASSPPWGAMNTEAFF
TRBJ2-2 TRBV25-1 few TRBD1 TGTGCCAGCAGTGACGAGACAGGGTGGTACGCCGGGGAGCTGTTTTTT CASSDETGWYAGELFF
TRBJ1-2 TRBV29-1 few . TGCAGCGTTGATCGTACTAACTATGGCTACACCTTC CSVDRTNYGYTF
TRBJ1-1 TRBV29-1 . . TGCAGCGTTGAAAACAGGCAATCGGCTTTCTTT CSVENRQSAFF
TRBJ2-2 TRBV7-2 . . TGTGCCAGCAGCTTAGATCAAAGGGTCGGGGAGCTGTTTTTT CASSLDQRVGELFF
TRBJ2-6 TRBV29-1 . . TGCAGCGTTCTAAGTGGTTCTGGGGCCAACGTCCTGACTTTC CSVLSGSGANVLTF
TRBJ1-2 TRBV29-1 . . TGCAGCGTTGAAGTCGGTATTGGGGCCCCTGGCTACACCTTC CSVEVGIGAPGYTF
TRBJ2-7 TRBV11-2 many . TGTGCCAGCAGCTTAGGACAGACCACCTACGAGCAGTACTTC CASSLGQTTYEQYF
TRBJ2-7 TRBV5-1 . TRBD1 TGCGCCAGCAGCACCTATCCGGGACAGTCCTACGAGCAGTACTTC CASSTYPGQSYEQYF
TRBJ2-2 TRBV6-5 . . TGTGCCAGCCGGGGCAGGGCGAGCGGGGAGCTGTTTTTT CASRGRASGELFF
TRBJ2-5 TRBV5-1 . . TGCGCCAGCAGCTTGACCCAGGGGTACCAAGAGACCCAGTACTTC CASSLTQGYQETQYF
TRBJ2-3 TRBV7-9 few . TGTGCCAGCAGCTTCGGGTCTGTGGCAGATACGCAGTATTTT CASSFGSVADTQYF
TRBJ2-5 TRBV11-1 . TRBD1 TGTGCCAGCAGCAGCAACAGGGGGCGCAGAGAGACCCAGTACTTC CASSSNRGRRETQYF
TRBJ2-7 TRBV5-1 few TRBD1 TGCGCCAGCAGCATGGGACAGACTTCCTACGAGCAGTACTTC CASSMGQTSYEQYF
TRBJ1-6 TRBV19 . . TGTGCCAGTACCAGGAATTGGAATTCACCCCTCCACTTT CASTRNWNSPLHF
TRBJ1-2 TRBV18 . . TGTGCCAGCTCACCAGACTACCAATTCCGGGGCTACACCTTC CASSPDYQFRGYTF
TRBJ1-5 TRBV6-5 few . TGTGCCAGCAGTAGAAGCTGGGGCAATCAGCCCCAGCATTTT CASSRSWGNQPQHF
TRBJ1-6 TRBV2 . . TGTGCCAGCAGTGAAAGGGAATTAGAATCACCCCTCCACTTT CASSERELESPLHF
TRBJ1-5 TRBV7-2 few . TGTGCCAGCAGCAAAGAGGGGCGCTGGAATCAGCCCCAGCATTTT CASSKEGRWNQPQHF
TRBJ2-3 TRBV5-1 . . TGCGCCAGCAGCTTGGCCGTCCCTACAGATACGCAGTATTTT CASSLAVPTDTQYF
TRBJ1-1 TRBV30 . . TGTGCCTGGACTCCGGGACGGAACACTGAAGCTTTCTTT CAWTPGRNTEAFF
TRBJ1-5 TRBV7-2 few . TGTGCCAGCAGCTTTATGGGTCAGCCCCAGCATTTT CASSFMGQPQHF
TRBJ2-3 TRBV6-5 . TRBD1 TGTGCCAGCAGAGAGCAGGGGGCGCTTCCGTATTTT CASREQGALPYF
TRBJ1-1 TRBV2 few . TGTGCCAGCAGTGAAACGAACACTGAAGCTTTCTTT CASSETNTEAFF
TRBJ1-2 TRBV2 . . TGTGCCAGCAGCGATCAGGTTGGGGACTATGGCTACACCTTC CASSDQVGDYGYTF
TRBJ1-4 TRBV29-1 few . TGCAGCGTTGACCAGGGTGAAAAACTGTTTTTT CSVDQGEKLFF
TRBJ2-7 TRBV4-2 . TRBD1 TGTGCCAGCAGCCAAGGGACAGGGGACCCCTACGAGCAGTACTTC CASSQGTGDPYEQYF
TRBJ2-5 TRBV9 . . TGTGCCAGCAGCGTAGCTGATGCGGTAGAGACCCAGTACTTC CASSVADAVETQYF
TRBJ2-5 TRBV5-1 . . TGCGCCAGCAATGTGGGGGAAAGGGAGACCCAGTACTTC CASNVGERETQYF
TRBJ1-1 TRBV29-1 . . TGCAGCGTTGAGAATACCGGAGGCCCGGGAGCTTTCTTT CSVENTGGPGAFF
TRBJ1-6 TRBV4-3 . . TGCGCCAGCAGCCTGGTCCTCTCGGGGGATAATTCACCCCTCCACTTT CASSLVLSGDNSPLHF
TRBJ2-7 TRBV5-1 . . TGCGCCAGCAGCTCGCTAGGGGGTGCGGCGCAGTACTTC CASSSLGGAAQYF
TRBJ1-1 TRBV29-1 . . TGCAGCGTTGTGGCGAGGGTATCGAACACTGAAGCTTTCTTT CSVVARVSNTEAFF